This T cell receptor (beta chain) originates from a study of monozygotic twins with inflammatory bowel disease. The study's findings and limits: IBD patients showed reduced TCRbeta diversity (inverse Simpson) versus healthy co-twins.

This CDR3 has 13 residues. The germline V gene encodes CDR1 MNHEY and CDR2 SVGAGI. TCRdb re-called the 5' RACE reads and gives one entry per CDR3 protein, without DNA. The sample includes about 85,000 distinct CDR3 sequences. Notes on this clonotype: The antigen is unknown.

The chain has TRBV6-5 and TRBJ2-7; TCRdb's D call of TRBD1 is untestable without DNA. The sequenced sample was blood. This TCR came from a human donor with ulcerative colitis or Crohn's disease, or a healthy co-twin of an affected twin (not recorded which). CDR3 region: CASSRDRAYEQYF.